The 32 T cell receptor beta chains below come from one sample, sequenced in a study of T cells in Graves' hyperthyroidism and ophthalmopathy. The TCR beta CDR3 regions underwent amplification using RNA transcripts as the source. The HTBI set primed first-round TCR CDR3 RT-PCR. Via MiXCR, TCRdb re-called the multiplex PCR reads, giving one row per CDR3 protein. The sample carries nearly 750,000 distinct CDR3 sequences, approximately 36% recorded once. The sequenced sample consisted of blood. The receptor set was obtained from a woman in her 40s with Graves' hyperthyroidism.

This clonotype was observed a handful of times. J is TRBJ1-5 and V is TRBV20-1, with 7 bases fitting TRBD1. V shed 2 bases, J shed 0 bases, and the junction held 10 bases outside the gene matches. CDR1 DFQATT and CDR2 SNEGSKA come from the germline V gene (reference sequence). The CDR3 length is 17 residues. The CDR3 region has the DNA TGCAGTGCTAGAACGCCCCCGACAGGGAATAGCAATCAGCCCCAGCATTTT. It is translated as CSARTPPTGNSNQPQHF.

This clonotype showed up many times. This sequence joins TRBV29-1 and TRBJ1-1; a possible D gene is TRBD1 (5 bases). V was cut by 6 bases and J by 4 bases, with 12 bases left in between. This CDR3 comprises 12 residues. CDR1 is SQVTM and CDR2 is ANQGSEA in the germline V gene. CDR3: CSVGVSGTEAFF. The DNA for the CDR3 is TGCAGCGTGGGGGTGTCGGGCACTGAAGCTTTCTTT. Together with reference TRBV29-1 and TRBJ1-1, the CDR3 gives the full variable domain: SAVISQKPSRDICQRGTSLTIQCQVDSQVTMMFWYRQQPGQSLTLIATANQGSEATYESGFVIDKFPISRPNLTFSTLTVSNMSPEDSSIYLCSVGVSGTEAFFGQGTRLTVV.

The rearrangement joins TRBV24-1 to TRBJ2-3; TRBD1 agrees at 10 bases. This CDR3 comprises 17 residues. With V trimmed by 5 bases and J by 2 bases, 9 bases remained unmatched. Germline assignment: CDR1 KGHDR and CDR2 SFDVKD. The CDR3 bases are TGTGCCACCAGTGCCCCCTCCGGGACAGGGGACACAGATACGCAGTATTTT. Its protein is CATSAPSGTGDTDTQYF.

The chain uses TRBV29-1 and TRBJ2-3, with 7 positions matching TRBD1. Per the germline V gene, CDR1 is SQVTM and CDR2 is ANQGSEA. The ends lost 7 bases at V and 2 bases at J; junction bases unmatched: 3. The CDR3 runs 12 residues. CDR3 in DNA: TGCAGCGGGGACAGATACACAGATACGCAGTATTTT. Its translation: CSGDRYTDTQYF.

This clonotype was picked up a small number of times. The chain is built from TRBV7-9 and TRBJ2-7; D uncertain. The germline V gene has CDR1 SEHNR and CDR2 FQNEAQ (reference sequence). The CDR3 contains 15 residues. The germline V and J ends were trimmed by 6 bases and 6 bases, with 21 bases remaining between them. The CDR3 sequence: CASRLLRAPFPEQYF. In DNA, the CDR3 is TGTGCCAGCAGACTCCTTAGGGCTCCGTTTCCCGAGCAGTACTTC.

This rearrangement joins TRBV10-3 to TRBJ2-5, with 10 bases matching TRBD2. This CDR3 is 14 amino acids long. Looked up from germline, CDR1 is ENHRY and CDR2 is SYGVKD. V shed 5 bases, J shed 2 bases, and the junction held 2 bases outside the gene matches. CDR3 sequence (DNA): TGTGCCATCAGTCAACTAGCGGGGCAAGAGACCCAGTACTTC. This codes for CAISQLAGQETQYF.

This clonotype was seen a handful of times. The chain is built from TRBV6-6 and TRBJ1-2; perhaps TRBD1 as D (5 bases). V was shortened by 5 bases and J by 7 bases, with 17 bases between the two germline ends. The V gene's germline CDR1 is MNHNY and CDR2 SVGAGI (reference sequence). The CDR3 is 14 residues long. The CDR3 DNA follows: TGTGCCAGCAGTGCGGGACCAGAGGGGTTTGGCTACACCTTC. Encoded protein: CASSAGPEGFGYTF.

This chain links TRBV7-9 with TRBJ2-5; the D gene could be TRBD1 or TRBD2 (5 bases each). Trimming took 5 bases from V and 6 from J, leaving 16 bases between them. In germline, CDR1 is SEHNR, CDR2 FQNEAQ (reference sequence). This CDR3 region has 14 residues. The CDR3 DNA follows: TGTGCCAGCAGCAACGGGACCTTAAAGAAGACCCAGTACTTC. Translation gives CASSNGTLKKTQYF.

This clonotype was seen many times. The chain has TRBV20-1 and TRBJ1-1, with D maybe TRBD1 (5 bases). Per germline, CDR1 DFQATT and CDR2 SNEGSKA (reference sequence). Between the trimmed V and J ends, which lost 6 bases and 1 base, there was a span of 15 bases. The CDR3 extends over 14 amino acids. CDR3 sequence: CSAKNARGNTEAFF. For the CDR3, the DNA is TGCAGTGCCAAAAACGCGAGGGGGAACACTGAAGCTTTCTTT.

In this sample, this clonotype turned up many times. The chain uses TRBV29-1 and TRBJ1-5; D gene unclear. V was shortened by 6 bases and J by 1 base, with 16 bases between the two germline ends. Germline V gives CDR1 SQVTM, CDR2 ANQGSEA. There are 15 residues in the CDR3. CDR3 sequence: CSVARNPGSNQPQHF. CDR3 bases: TGCAGCGTCGCCCGGAACCCCGGGAGCAATCAGCCCCAGCATTTT.

As to this clonotype: At one boundary the junction diverges from the germline segment, which might be a read error. This chain links TRBV7-2 with TRBJ1-1; D is ambiguous. CDR3 length: 15 residues. CDR1 is SGHTA, CDR2 FQGNSA, per germline. CDR3 DNA sequence: TGTGCCGGCAGCCGATTTGACCTGTTGAACACTGAAGCTTTCTTT. Protein: CAGSRFDLLNTEAFF.

The chain is built from TRBV5-1 and TRBJ1-4; tentatively, D is TRBD1 (5 bases). This CDR3 is built from 14 residues. Per germline, CDR1 SGHRS and CDR2 YFSETQ. V was shortened by 2 bases and J by 8 bases, with 13 bases between the two germline ends. CDR3 loop: CASSFRGFDEKLFF. CDR3 sequence (DNA): TGCGCCAGCAGCTTCCGGGGGTTTGACGAAAAACTGTTTTTT.

This sequence joins TRBV7-2 and TRBJ1-2; 7 bases map to TRBD1. The germline V gene has CDR1 SGHTA and CDR2 FQGNSA. The CDR3 loop spans 15 amino acids. With V trimmed by 6 bases and J by 3 bases, 10 bases remained unmatched. The CDR3 here is CASSSGYQGDYGYTF. DNA of the CDR3: TGTGCCAGCAGTTCCGGCTACCAGGGGGACTATGGCTACACCTTC.

The table lists this clonotype with many counts. This chain uses TRBV2 with TRBJ2-5; 9 positions match TRBD2. V was pared by 10 bases and J by 4 bases, with 7 bases of the junction left unmatched. CDR3 length equals 13 residues. Germline loops: CDR1 SNHLY, CDR2 FYNNEI. The CDR3 DNA reads as TGTGCCAAAAAGCGGGGGGTTCGAGAGACCCAGTACTTC. It specifies CAKKRGVRETQYF. Drawing the rest from reference TRBV2 and TRBJ2-5, the complete variable domain is EPEVTQTPSHQVTQMGQEVILRCVPISNHLYFYWYRQILGQKVEFLVSFYNNEISEKSEIFDDQFSVERPDGSNFTLKIRSTKLEDSAMYFCAKKRGVRETQYFGPGTRLLVL.

The chain links TRBV19 to TRBJ1-1; 9 bases line up with TRBD1. V gave up 3 bases and J gave up 10 bases; unmatched junction bases: 9. Germline CDR1 and CDR2: LNHDA and SQIVND (reference sequence). The CDR3 contains 14 residues. In DNA, the CDR3 is TGTGCCAGTAGTATCGGGACAGGGCAGGGAGGAGCTTTCTTT. This codes for CASSIGTGQGGAFF.

This clonotype was recorded a few times. V is TRBV11-1 and J is TRBJ2-1, with 11 bases fitting TRBD2. V was pared by 3 bases and J by 6 bases, with 1 base of the junction left unmatched. The CDR3 runs to 14 residues. The germline gives CDR1 SGHAT, CDR2 FQDESV (reference sequence). The CDR3 loop reads CASSFGTSGNEQFF. The CDR3 DNA reads TGTGCCAGCAGCTTCGGGACTAGCGGCAATGAGCAGTTCTTC.

Remarks on this clonotype: With a much larger clone just one base away, this may be a read error. The rearrangement joins TRBV13 to TRBJ1-1, with TRBD1 as a possible D gene (6 bases). The CDR3 is made up of 14 amino acids. CDR1 and CDR2 (germline): PRHDT, FYEKMQ (reference sequence). The CDR3 reads CASSRGGPDTEALF. The CDR3 region has the DNA TGTGCCAGCAGCCGCGGGGGGCCTGACACTGAAGCTCTCTTT.

This clonotype was seen a few times. DNA of the CDR3: TGTGCCAGCAGCTACCAGGGTCGGGAAAAACTGTTTTTT. Protein: CASSYQGREKLFF. This chain links TRBV7-9 with TRBJ1-4, with a possible D match to TRBD1 (5 bases). CDR1 is SEHNR, CDR2 FQNEAQ, per germline (reference sequence). The length of the CDR3 is 13 residues. The V and J ends lost 4 bases and 8 bases respectively, with 11 bases between them.

Concerning this clonotype: With a much larger clone just one base away, this may be a read error. The chain carries TRBV25-1 and TRBJ1-1, with D unclear. The germline V and J ends were trimmed by 4 bases and 4 bases, with 13 bases remaining between them. The CDR3 covers 14 residues. Germline V gene lookup returns CDR1 MGHDK and CDR2 SYGVNS. This CDR3 is CASSAQPLLTEAFF. DNA for the CDR3: TGTGCCAGCAGTGCCCAACCTCTGCTCACTGAAGCTTTCTTT.

This clonotype came up many times. The chain uses TRBV25-1 and TRBJ1-3; TRBD1 is a possible D gene (6 bases). The CDR3 runs 13 residues. V was trimmed by 5 bases and J by 4 bases, leaving 9 bases between them. Germline CDR1 reads MGHDK; CDR2 reads SYGVNS. The CDR3 protein is CASSWGLGNTIYF. The CDR3 DNA reads TGTGCCAGCAGTTGGGGGCTCGGAAACACCATATATTTT.

This sequence joins TRBV6-1 and TRBJ1-1; D is ambiguous. The V gene lost 4 bases and the J gene lost 4 bases, with 16 bases spanning the gap. Germline values: CDR1 MNHNS, CDR2 SASEGT. The CDR3 sequence is 15 residues long. CDR3 DNA sequence: TGTGCCAGCAGTGGTCTCCTGTTGGGGAGCACTGAAGCTTTCTTT. Its translation: CASSGLLLGSTEAFF.

This chain links TRBV9 with TRBJ2-1; 9 nucleotides line up with TRBD2. The CDR3 consists of 16 residues. Germline assignment: CDR1 SGDLS and CDR2 YYNGEE. Trimming removed 4 bases from V and 9 bases from J; junction bases left unmatched: 14. The CDR3: CASSYSTGTSRSEQFF. CDR3 nucleotides: TGTGCCAGCAGCTATTCCACAGGGACTAGCCGAAGTGAGCAGTTCTTC.

This clonotype was picked up many times. The chain couples TRBV7-9 to TRBJ1-1; 7 positions match TRBD1. After removal of 5 bases from V and 9 bases from J, the junction contained 3 bases not matched to a gene. The germline V gene has CDR1 SEHNR and CDR2 FQNEAQ (reference sequence). This CDR3 spans 11 amino acids. The CDR3 DNA sequence: TGTGCCAGCAGCAGGGGGCCGAAAGCTTTCTTT. Protein sequence: CASSRGPKAFF. The full variable domain, completed using reference TRBV7-9 and TRBJ1-1, is DTGVSQNPRHKITKRGQNVTFRCDPISEHNRLYWYRQTLGQGPEFLTYFQNEAQLEKSRLLSDRFSAERPKGSFSTLEIQRTEQGDSAMYLCASSRGPKAFFGQGTRLTVV.

This clonotype has a count of ten or more. The J gene is TRBJ1-2, the V gene TRBV19; no clear D gene. V gave up 10 bases and J gave up 7 bases, with 19 bases separating them. Per germline, CDR1 LNHDA and CDR2 SQIVND (reference sequence). The CDR3 loop spans 13 amino acids. The CDR3 region is CATSSSGLAGYTF. The CDR3 DNA reads TGTGCCACCAGCTCCAGTGGGCTGGCTGGCTACACCTTC.

This clonotype has a count of ten or more. V and J are TRBV29-1 and TRBJ1-1; 8 nucleotides align to TRBD1. Germline lookup yields CDR1 SQVTM and CDR2 ANQGSEA. The CDR3 has 14 amino acids. J gave up 5 bases and V 4 bases, and 9 bases lay outside the gene matches. This CDR3 reads CSVVGQGGRTEAFF. DNA for the CDR3: TGCAGCGTTGTCGGACAGGGTGGAAGGACTGAAGCTTTCTTT.

Worth noting for this clonotype: A junction boundary mismatches the germline segment, possibly from a read error. The V and J genes are TRBV7-8 and TRBJ2-7; TRBD2 is a possible D gene (6 bases). In germline, CDR1 is SGHVS, CDR2 FQNEAQ. CDR3 length equals 12 residues. The DNA of the CDR3 is TGTGCCAGCAGCGCGGGATATGAAAGGGAGTTCTTC. This sequence encodes CASSAGYEREFF.

This clonotype has a count of ten or more. The chain has TRBV29-1 and TRBJ1-1, with 10 bases identical to TRBD1. The CDR3 runs 11 residues. From germline, CDR1 is SQVTM and CDR2 ANQGSEA. V trimming: 3 bases; J trimming: 8 bases; junction bases outside the gene matches: 0. The CDR3 DNA reads TGCAGCGTTGAGACAGGGGGCGAAGCTTTCTTT. Translating gives CSVETGGEAFF.

In its sample, this clonotype was seen a few times. V gene TRBV9 combines with J gene TRBJ2-2; 7 bases line up with TRBD1. The length of the CDR3 is 15 residues. The V gene end was trimmed by 2 bases and the J gene end by 3 bases; junction bases not matched to a gene: 4. From germline, CDR1 is SGDLS and CDR2 YYNGEE. The CDR3 bases are TGTGCCAGCAGCGTCATGCAGGGGGACACCGGGGAGCTGTTTTTT. Translated: CASSVMQGDTGELFF.

In this sample, this clonotype turned up many times. The chain carries TRBV7-9 and TRBJ1-1; D unclear. This CDR3 comprises 17 residues. Trimming stripped 5 bases from V and 3 bases from J, with 22 bases between. In germline, CDR1 is SEHNR, CDR2 FQNEAQ (reference sequence). As DNA, the CDR3 is TGTGCCAGCAGCGCCAAAAACATCACGACTGGATACACTGAAGCTTTCTTT. As protein: CASSAKNITTGYTEAFF.

This clonotype was recorded a few times. The rearrangement joins TRBV7-2 to TRBJ2-7; TRBD1 matches at 12 bases. Germline V gives CDR1 SGHTA, CDR2 FQGNSA. CDR3 length: 16 residues. V lost 4 bases and J lost 5; bases outside the gene matches: 9. CDR3 loop: CASSYRGQGASDEQYF. As DNA, the CDR3 is TGTGCCAGCAGCTACCGGGGACAGGGGGCTTCGGACGAGCAGTACTTC. Full variable domain (rest looked up from reference TRBV7-2 and TRBJ2-7): GAGVSQSPSNKVTEKGKDVELRCDPISGHTALYWYRQSLGQGLEFLIYFQGNSAPDKSGLPSDRFSAERTGGSVSTLTIQRTQQEDSAVYLCASSYRGQGASDEQYFGPGTRLTVT.

The rearrangement joins TRBV25-1 to TRBJ2-7, with TRBD1 as a possible D gene (5 bases). Trimming removed 6 bases from V and 0 bases from J, with 12 bases in between. The CDR3 has 14 amino acids. CDR1 is MGHDK and CDR2 is SYGVNS in the germline V gene. The DNA of the CDR3 is TGTGCCAGCAGGTCCGACAGAAGCTCCTACGAGCAGTACTTC. Protein sequence: CASRSDRSSYEQYF.

The rearrangement joins TRBV12-3 or TRBV12-4 to TRBJ1-5, with 7 bases that match TRBD1. This CDR3 is built from 14 residues. After removal of 5 bases from V and 5 bases from J, the junction contained 6 bases not matched to a gene. Here the CDR3 DNA reads TGTGCCAGCAGTGCGTCACAGGGGTATCAGCCCCAGCATTTT. Protein: CASSASQGYQPQHF.